Many counts were recorded for the clone carrying this TCR beta chain. The data are from a study of T cell repertoires in cytomegalovirus infection. TCRdb independently ran MiXCR on the reads; one entry per CDR3 protein. Here the sample spans about 130,000 distinct CDR3 sequences, 7.5% to 9% being singletons. J gave up 4 bases and V 1 base, and 4 bases lay outside the gene matches. Per the germline V gene, CDR1 is DFQATT and CDR2 is SNEGSKA (reference sequence). This CDR3 has 15 amino acids. Material for sequencing was PBMCs. The sequence was obtained from a human donor in good health (CMV status not recorded). Some clones in this sample may be carry-over from other donors' samples. V and J are TRBV20-1 and TRBJ1-2; 12 bases match TRBD1. DNA for the CDR3: TGCAGTGCTAGAGCCGGGACAGGGGGCGGCTATGGCTACACCTTC. Residues: CSARAGTGGGYGYTF.